This TCR beta chain was observed in a study of T cell responses to AZD1222 COVID-19 vaccine. Study conclusions and caveats: Researchers took repertoire samples only after the peak T cell response had come.

CDR1 is SGHDT and CDR2 is YYEEEE in the germline V gene. V lost 1 base to trimming and J lost 2 bases, with 10 bases between them. The CDR3 spans 14 residues. Profiled with immunoSEQ multiplex PCR; TCRdb holds only in-frame clones, not every one. This table has approximately 150,000 clones, under 95% appearing once. Worth noting for this clone: Its antigen is undetermined.

The TCR comes from an adult who received the AZD1222 COVID-19 vaccine. The starting material was peripheral blood, obtained 28 days after the second AZD1222 dose. The J gene is TRBJ2-7, the V gene TRBV5-6; no definite D call. CDR3 loop: CASSLMQLTYEQYF. The CDR3 DNA follows: TGTGCCAGCAGCTTGATGCAGCTCACCTACGAGCAGTACTTC. Combining the CDR3 with reference TRBV5-6 and TRBJ2-7 gives the whole variable domain DAGVTQSPTHLIKTRGQQVTLRCSPKSGHDTVSWYQQALGQGPQFIFQYYEEEERQRGNFPDRFSGHQFPNYSSELNVNALLLGDSALYLCASSLMQLTYEQYFGPGTRLTVT.